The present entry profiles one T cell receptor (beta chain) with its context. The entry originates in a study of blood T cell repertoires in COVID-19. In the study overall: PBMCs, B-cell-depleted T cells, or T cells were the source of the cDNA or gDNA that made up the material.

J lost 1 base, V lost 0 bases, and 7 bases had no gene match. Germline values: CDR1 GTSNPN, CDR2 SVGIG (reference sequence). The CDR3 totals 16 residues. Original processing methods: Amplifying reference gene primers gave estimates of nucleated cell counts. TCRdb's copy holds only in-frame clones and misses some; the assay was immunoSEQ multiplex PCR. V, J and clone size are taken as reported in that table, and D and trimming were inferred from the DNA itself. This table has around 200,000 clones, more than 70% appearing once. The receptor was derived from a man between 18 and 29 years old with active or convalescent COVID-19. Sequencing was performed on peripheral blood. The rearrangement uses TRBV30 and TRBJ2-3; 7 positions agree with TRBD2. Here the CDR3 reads CAWSVGASGRTDTQYF. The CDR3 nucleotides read TGTGCCTGGAGTGTCGGAGCTAGCGGACGCACAGATACGCAGTATTTT.